This section outlines one T cell receptor (beta chain) sequence together with its context. TCRdb reprocessed the 5' RACE reads with MiXCR, giving one entry per CDR3 protein. The sample includes about 660,000 distinct CDR3 sequences, 8% to 9% seen only once; the top ten take around 0.98%. This specimen comes from a study of identical twins. These same records also appear under a second study, on yellow fever vaccine responses in identical twins.

The clonotype comes from a woman aged 18-30 years in good health. The sequencing sample was made of PBMCs.

This CDR3 is CASSPGQKSYEQYF. Here the CDR3 DNA reads TGTGCCAGCAGCCCGGGACAGAAATCCTACGAGCAGTACTTC. The chain links TRBV27 to TRBJ2-7; TRBD1 matches 7 bases. This CDR3 region has 14 residues. Looked up from germline, CDR1 is MNHEY and CDR2 is SMNVEV (reference sequence). The J segment lost 1 base and the V segment lost 6 bases, leaving 6 bases of the junction unmatched.